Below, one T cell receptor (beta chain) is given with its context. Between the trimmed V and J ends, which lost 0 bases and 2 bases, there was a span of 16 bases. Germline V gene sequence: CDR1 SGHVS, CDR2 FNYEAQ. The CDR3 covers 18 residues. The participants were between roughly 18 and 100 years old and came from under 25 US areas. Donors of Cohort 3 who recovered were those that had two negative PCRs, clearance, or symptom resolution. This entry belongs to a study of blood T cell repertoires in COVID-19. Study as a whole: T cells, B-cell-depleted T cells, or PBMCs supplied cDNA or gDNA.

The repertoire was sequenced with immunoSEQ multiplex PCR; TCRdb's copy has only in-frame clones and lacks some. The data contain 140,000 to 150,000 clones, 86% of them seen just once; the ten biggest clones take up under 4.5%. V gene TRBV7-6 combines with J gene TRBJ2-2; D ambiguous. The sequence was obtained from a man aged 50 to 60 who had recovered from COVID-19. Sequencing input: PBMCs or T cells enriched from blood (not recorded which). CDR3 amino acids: CASSLAKAAEINTGELFF. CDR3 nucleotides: TGTGCCAGCAGCTTAGCAAAGGCGGCAGAAATTAACACCGGGGAGCTGTTTTTT. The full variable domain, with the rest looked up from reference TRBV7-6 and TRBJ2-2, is GAGVSQSPRYKVTKRGQDVALRCDPISGHVSLYWYRQALGQGPEFLTYFNYEAQQDKSGLPNDRFSAERPEGSISTLTIQRTEQRDSAMYRCASSLAKAAEINTGELFFGEGSRLTVL.